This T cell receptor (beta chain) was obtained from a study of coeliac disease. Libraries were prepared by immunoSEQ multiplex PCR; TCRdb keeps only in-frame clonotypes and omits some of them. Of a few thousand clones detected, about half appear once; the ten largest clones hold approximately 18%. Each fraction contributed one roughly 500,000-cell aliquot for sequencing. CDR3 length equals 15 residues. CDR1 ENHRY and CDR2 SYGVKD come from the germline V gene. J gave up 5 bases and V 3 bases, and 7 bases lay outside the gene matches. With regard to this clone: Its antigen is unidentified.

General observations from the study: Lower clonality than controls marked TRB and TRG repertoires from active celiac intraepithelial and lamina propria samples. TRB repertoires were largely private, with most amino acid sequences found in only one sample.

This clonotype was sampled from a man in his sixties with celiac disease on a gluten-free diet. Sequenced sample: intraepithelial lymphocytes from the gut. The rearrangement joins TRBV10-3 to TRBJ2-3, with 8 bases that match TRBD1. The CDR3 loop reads CAISDNRGIGDTQYF. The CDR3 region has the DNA TGTGCCATCAGTGACAACAGGGGGATCGGAGATACGCAGTATTTT.